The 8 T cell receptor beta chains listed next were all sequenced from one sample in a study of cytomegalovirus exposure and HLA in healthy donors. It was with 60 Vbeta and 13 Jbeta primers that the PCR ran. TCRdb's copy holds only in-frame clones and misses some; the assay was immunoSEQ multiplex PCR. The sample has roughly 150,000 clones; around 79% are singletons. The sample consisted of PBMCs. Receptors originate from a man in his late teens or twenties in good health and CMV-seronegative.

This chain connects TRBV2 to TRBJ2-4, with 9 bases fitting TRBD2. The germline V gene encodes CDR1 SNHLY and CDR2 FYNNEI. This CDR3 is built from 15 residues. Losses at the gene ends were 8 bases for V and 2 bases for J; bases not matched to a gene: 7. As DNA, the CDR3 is TGTGCCAGCCGGGAGGCGGGAGGGTCCAAAAACATTCAGTACTTC. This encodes CASREAGGSKNIQYF.

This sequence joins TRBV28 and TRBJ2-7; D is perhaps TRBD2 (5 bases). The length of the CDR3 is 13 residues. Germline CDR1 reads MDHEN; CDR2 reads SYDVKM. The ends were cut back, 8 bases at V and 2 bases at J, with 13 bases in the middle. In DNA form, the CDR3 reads TGTGCCAGCGACCCCGGGGAAACCTACGAGCAGTACTTC. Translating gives CASDPGETYEQYF.

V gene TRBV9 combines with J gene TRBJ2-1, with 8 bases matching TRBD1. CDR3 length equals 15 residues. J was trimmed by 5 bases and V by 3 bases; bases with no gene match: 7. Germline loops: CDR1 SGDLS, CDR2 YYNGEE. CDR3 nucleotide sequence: TGTGCCAGCAGCGCCTGGACAGGGTCAAACAATGAGCAGTTCTTC. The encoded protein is CASSAWTGSNNEQFF. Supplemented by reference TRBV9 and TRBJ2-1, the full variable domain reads DSGVTQTPKHLITATGQRVTLRCSPRSGDLSVYWYQQSLDQGLQFLIQYYNGEERAKGNILERFSAQQFPDLHSELNLSSLELGDSALYFCASSAWTGSNNEQFFGPGTRLTVL.

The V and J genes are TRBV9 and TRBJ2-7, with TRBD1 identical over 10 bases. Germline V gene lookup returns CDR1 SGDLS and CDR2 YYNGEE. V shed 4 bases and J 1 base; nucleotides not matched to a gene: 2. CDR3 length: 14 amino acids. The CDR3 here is CASSMGQGSYEQYF. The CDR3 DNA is TGTGCCAGCAGCATGGGACAGGGGTCCTACGAGCAGTACTTC.

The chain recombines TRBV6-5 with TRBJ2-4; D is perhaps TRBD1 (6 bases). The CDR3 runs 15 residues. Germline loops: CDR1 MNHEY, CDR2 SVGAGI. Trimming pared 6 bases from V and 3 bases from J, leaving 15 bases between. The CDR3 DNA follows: TGTGCCAGCAGCCCTCAGGACAGACTCAAAAACATTCAGTACTTC. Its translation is CASSPQDRLKNIQYF.

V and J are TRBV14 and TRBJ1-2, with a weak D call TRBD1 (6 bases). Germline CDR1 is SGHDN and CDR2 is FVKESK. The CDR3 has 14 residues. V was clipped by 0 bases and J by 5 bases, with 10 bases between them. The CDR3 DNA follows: TGTGCCAGCAGCCAAGAACAGGGATTGTATGGCTACACCTTC. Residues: CASSQEQGLYGYTF. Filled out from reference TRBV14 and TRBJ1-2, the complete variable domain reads EAGVTQFPSHSVIEKGQTVTLRCDPISGHDNLYWYRRVMGKEIKFLLHFVKESKQDESGMPNNRFLAERTGGTYSTLKVQPAELEDSGVYFCASSQEQGLYGYTFGSGTRLTVV.

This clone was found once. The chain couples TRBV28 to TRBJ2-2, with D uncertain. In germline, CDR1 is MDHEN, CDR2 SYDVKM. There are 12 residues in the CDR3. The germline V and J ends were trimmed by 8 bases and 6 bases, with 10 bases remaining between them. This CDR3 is CASARQSGELFF. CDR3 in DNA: TGTGCCAGCGCACGCCAGTCCGGGGAGCTGTTTTTT.

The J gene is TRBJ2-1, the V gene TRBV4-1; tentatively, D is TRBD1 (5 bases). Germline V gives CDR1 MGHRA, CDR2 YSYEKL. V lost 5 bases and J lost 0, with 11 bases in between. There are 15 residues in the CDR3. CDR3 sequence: CASSGEQDSYNEQFF. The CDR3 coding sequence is TGCGCCAGCAGCGGGGAACAGGACTCCTACAATGAGCAGTTCTTC.